This T cell receptor beta chain was observed in a study of long-term antiretroviral therapy in people with HIV. Version v3.0 of the immunoSEQ assay was performed at survey level. Produced via immunoSEQ multiplex PCR; TCRdb's table is partial and in-frame only. The table records 30,000 or so clones, 85% to 95% of them present only once. This clone appeared a single time. In germline, CDR1 is MNHEY, CDR2 SVGAGI. The CDR3 has 15 amino acids. The V gene lost 2 bases and the J gene lost 6 bases, with 14 bases spanning the gap. The sequencing here drew on unsorted PBMCs, taken almost 6.7 years after starting antiretroviral therapy. This clonotype was obtained from a middle-aged woman with HIV. This sequence joins TRBV6-5 and TRBJ2-1; weak D call: TRBD2 (5 bases). Here the CDR3 DNA reads TGTGCCAGCAGTTACGGGCTAGCTTCAAGCAATGAGCAGTTCTTC. Encoded protein: CASSYGLASSNEQFF.